The 8 T cell receptor beta chains listed next were all sequenced from one sample in a study of siplizumab effects on memory and regulatory T cells. Sequencing used immunoSEQ multiplex PCR; TCRdb keeps in-frame clones, though not all of them. The sample yields 100,000 or so clones, 85% to 95% seen once. Sequencing was carried out using non-Treg CD4+ T cells sorted from blood. Receptors were obtained from a human donor in good health.

The chain couples TRBV11-1 to TRBJ2-1; the D call may be TRBD1 or TRBD2 (6 bases each). The CDR3 loop spans 16 amino acids. V was shortened by 5 bases and J by 2 bases, with 16 bases between the two germline ends. CDR1 is SGHAT and CDR2 is FQDESV in the germline V gene (reference sequence). CDR3 bases: TGTGCCAGCAGCCCCGAAGGAGGGGGAACCTACAATGAGCAGTTCTTC. The encoded protein is CASSPEGGGTYNEQFF.

The gene calls are TRBV7-9 and TRBJ2-7, with no clear D. V gave up 3 bases and J gave up 0 bases, with 12 bases separating them. This CDR3 has 15 amino acids. Germline V gene data show CDR1 as SEHNR and CDR2 as FQNEAQ (reference sequence). The CDR3 DNA sequence: TGTGCCAGCAGCTTCAGAACATCCCACTCCTACGAGCAGTACTTC. It translates to CASSFRTSHSYEQYF.

Turning to this clone: The junction and the germline gene differ at one end; a read error may be behind it. The chain combines TRBV30 with TRBJ1-2, with D unclear. The CDR3 consists of 12 residues. Germline lookup yields CDR1 GTSNPN and CDR2 SVGIG (reference sequence). Written as DNA, the CDR3 is TGCTTAGTCACGCGCCCCATGGAAGGCTACACCTTC. This gives the protein CLVTRPMEGYTF.

This chain links TRBV21-1 with TRBJ2-1; TRBD2, as called in the table, went unchecked against the DNA. TRBV21-1 is shown as a pseudogene. This CDR3 comprises 13 residues. As DNA, the CDR3 is TGTGCCAGAGGGGCGGGAATACACAATGAGCAGTTCTTC. Encoded protein: CARGAGIHNEQFF.

This rearrangement joins TRBV29-1 to TRBJ2-7; 11 bases match TRBD1. The germline CDR1 and CDR2 sequences are SQVTM and ANQGSEA. The CDR3 is 19 residues long. V shed 4 bases, J shed 2 bases, and the junction held 19 bases outside the gene matches. The CDR3 loop is CSVVGLPDRGLYLAYEQYF. In nucleotides, the CDR3 is TGCAGCGTTGTTGGGTTACCGGACAGGGGGCTATACCTGGCCTACGAGCAGTACTTC.

The rearrangement joins TRBV6-5 to TRBJ1-2, with a weak D call TRBD1 (6 bases). CDR1 and CDR2 (germline): MNHEY, SVGAGI. The length of the CDR3 is 14 residues. Deletions cut 6 bases from V and 5 bases from J, with 16 bases between. The CDR3 loop reads CASSRGAGAYGYTF. The CDR3 DNA reads TGTGCCAGCAGCCGAGGGGCAGGGGCTTATGGCTACACCTTC.

The V call is TRBV18, the J call TRBJ1-5; D possibly corresponds to TRBD1 (5 bases). The V end was cut by 3 bases, the J end by 1 base, with 10 bases between. Germline V CDR1 and CDR2: KGHSH, LQKENI. The CDR3 has 15 residues. CDR3 loop: CASSPGGRSNQPQHF. Written as DNA, the CDR3 is TGTGCCAGCTCACCCGGGGGAAGGAGCAATCAGCCCCAGCATTTT.

The CDR3 sequence: CASSLTRGAGELFF. The CDR3 DNA follows: TGTGCCAGCAGTTTGACCCGGGGCGCCGGGGAGCTGTTTTTT. J is TRBJ2-2 and V is TRBV27; tentatively, D is TRBD1 or TRBD2 (5 bases each). Per germline, CDR1 MNHEY and CDR2 SMNVEV (reference sequence). V lost 3 bases, J lost 6 bases, and 11 bases lay in between. The CDR3 totals 14 residues.